This TCR beta chain was profiled in a study of T cells in localized non-small cell lung cancer. Sequencing used immunoSEQ multiplex PCR; TCRdb keeps in-frame clones, though not all of them. This table has 48,000 or so clones, 60% to 80% appearing once. This CDR3 is built from 13 residues. V lost 6 bases and J 3 bases, leaving 9 bases between the germline ends. CDR1 and CDR2 (germline): MDHEN, SYDVKM. The V call is TRBV28, the J call TRBJ1-5; a weak D match, TRBD1 (5 bases). Sequenced material: peripheral blood, taken before any cancer treatment. The receptor was derived from a man aged 35-69 years with stage I squamous cell lung carcinoma. The DNA for the CDR3 is TGTGCCAGCAGCCAGGGTTTCAATCAGCCCCAGCATTTT. This sequence encodes CASSQGFNQPQHF.